The 24 T cell receptor beta chains below come from one sample, sequenced in a study of tumour-infiltrating T cells in Burkitt lymphoma. Assay: immunoSEQ multiplex PCR; the TCRdb copy retains only in-frame clones and omits some. The repertoire consists of fewer than 1,500 clones, with 93% occurring once and the leading ten covering approximately 14%. Sequencing input: tumor tissue. Receptors were obtained from a human donor with diffuse large B-cell lymphoma.

The V gene is TRBV9, the J gene TRBJ2-5; weak D call: TRBD2 (6 bases). CDR3 size: 16 residues. The V gene lost 2 bases and the J gene lost 4 bases, with 18 bases spanning the gap. Germline CDR1 SGDLS, CDR2 YYNGEE. The CDR3 DNA follows: TGTGCCAGCAGCGTTTACTCGTCGGGAGAGTCAGAGACCCAGTACTTC. Its translation is CASSVYSSGESETQYF.

The J gene is TRBJ1-1, the V gene TRBV11-2; no definite D call. Germline CDR1 is SGHAT and CDR2 is FQNNGV. This CDR3 is built from 13 residues. V lost 2 bases and J 3 bases, leaving 7 bases between the germline ends. For the CDR3, the DNA is TGTGCCAGCAGCTTAAACGGGTACACTGAAGCTTTCTTT. Translation: CASSLNGYTEAFF. Based on the CDR3 plus reference TRBV11-2 and TRBJ1-1, the full variable domain is EAGVAQSPRYKIIEKRQSVAFWCNPISGHATLYWYQQILGQGPKLLIQFQNNGVVDDSQLPKDRFSAERLKGVDSTLKIQPAKLEDSAVYLCASSLNGYTEAFFGQGTRLTVV.

This clone has just one count. The V and J genes are TRBV7-8 and TRBJ2-2; 11 positions match TRBD2. This CDR3 comprises 16 residues. Germline V gene sequence: CDR1 SGHVS, CDR2 FQNEAQ. With 0 bases clipped from V and 6 bases from J, the junction kept 3 bases outside the gene matches. The CDR3 coding sequence is TGTGCCAGCAGCTTAGCTAGCGGGAGGGCCCCCGGGGAGCTGTTTTTT. It encodes CASSLASGRAPGELFF. Based on the CDR3 plus reference TRBV7-8 and TRBJ2-2, the full variable domain is GAGVSQSPRYKVAKRGQDVALRCDPISGHVSLFWYQQALGQGPEFLTYFQNEAQLDKSGLPSDRFFAERPEGSVSTLKIQRTQQEDSAVYLCASSLASGRAPGELFFGEGSRLTVL.

The chain has TRBV25-1 and TRBJ2-3, with 13 bases identical to TRBD2. The germline V gene has CDR1 MGHDK and CDR2 SYGVNS. Trimming cost V 6 bases and J 8 bases; bases outside gene matches: 2. The CDR3 is 13 amino acids. CDR3 nucleotides: TGTGCCAGCAGGAGACTAGCGGGAGGTACGCAGTATTTT. The encoded protein is CASRRLAGGTQYF.

The chain recombines TRBV4-2 with TRBJ1-1; TRBD1 is a possible D gene (6 bases). Trimming took off 4 bases at V and 1 base at J, with 19 bases between the two ends. CDR1 is LGHNA and CDR2 is YNFKEQ in the germline V gene. This CDR3 region has 17 residues. Here the CDR3 reads CASSLPLGTLQNTEAFF. The CDR3 DNA is TGTGCCAGCAGCCTCCCACTCGGGACACTCCAGAACACTGAAGCTTTCTTT.

This clone was detected a few times. V usage is TRBV2 and J usage is TRBJ2-2; no reliable D call. CDR1 is SNHLY and CDR2 is FYNNEI in the germline V gene. V lost 8 bases, J lost 6 bases, and 7 bases lay in between. The CDR3 extends over 11 amino acids. The CDR3 sequence: CASSWPGELFF. The CDR3 coding sequence is TGTGCCAGCTCGTGGCCCGGGGAGCTGTTTTTT.

The chain employs TRBV7-9 and TRBJ2-7; 9 nucleotides line up with TRBD2. CDR1 is SEHNR, CDR2 FQNEAQ, per germline (reference sequence). This CDR3 spans 15 amino acids. V shed 5 bases, J shed 2 bases, and the junction held 7 bases outside the gene matches. This CDR3 is CASSLRGGRAYEQYF. Written as DNA, the CDR3 is TGTGCCAGCAGCCTCAGGGGCGGGAGGGCCTACGAGCAGTACTTC.

This rearrangement joins TRBV30 to TRBJ1-2, with D possibly being TRBD1 (5 bases). Trimming pared 3 bases from V and 7 bases from J, leaving 15 bases between. This CDR3 has 13 residues. Per germline, CDR1 GTSNPN and CDR2 SVGIG (reference sequence). The CDR3 reads CAWRLRDLLGYTF. CDR3 DNA: TGTGCCTGGAGGTTACGGGACCTTCTTGGCTACACCTTC.

V and J are TRBV5-6 and TRBJ2-7; D not resolved. CDR3 length equals 12 residues. Germline V lookup: CDR1 SGHDT, CDR2 YYEEEE. With 4 bases removed from V and 0 bases from J, the gap between germline ends came to 5 bases. CDR3 amino acids: CASSLSSYEQYF. The CDR3 DNA reads as TGTGCCAGCAGCCTTAGCTCCTACGAGCAGTACTTC.

The V and J genes are TRBV6-1 and TRBJ1-5; no definite D call. Germline V CDR1 and CDR2: MNHNS, SASEGT. There are 14 residues in the CDR3. Deletions cut 2 bases from V and 2 bases from J, with 7 bases between. CDR3 region: CASSEWARNQPQHF. CDR3 bases: TGTGCCAGCAGTGAATGGGCGCGCAATCAGCCCCAGCATTTT.

The V gene is TRBV6-1, the J gene TRBJ2-7; possibly TRBD2 for D (6 bases). CDR1 MNHNS and CDR2 SASEGT come from the germline V gene. Trimming took off 8 bases at V and 6 bases at J, with 17 bases between the two ends. This CDR3 is 13 amino acids long. The CDR3 DNA sequence: TGTGCCAGCCTCATTCGCGGGATTGGCGAGCAGTACTTC. It translates to CASLIRGIGEQYF.

The chain links TRBV20-1 to TRBJ1-6; D is undetermined. The length of the CDR3 is 9 residues. CDR1 DFQATT and CDR2 SNEGSKA come from the germline V gene (reference sequence). Trimming stripped 7 bases from V and 10 bases from J, with 5 bases between. The CDR3: CSVGSPLHF. In DNA form, the CDR3 reads TGCAGTGTGGGGTCACCCCTCCACTTT.

The chain couples TRBV28 to TRBJ2-7; no reliable D call. The CDR3 sequence is 11 residues long. With 3 bases removed from V and 2 bases from J, the gap between germline ends came to 2 bases. Germline loops: CDR1 MDHEN, CDR2 SYDVKM. The CDR3 coding sequence is TGTGCCAGCAGTTTCCCCTACGAGCAGTACTTC. Residues: CASSFPYEQYF. Combining the CDR3 with reference TRBV28 and TRBJ2-7 gives the whole variable domain DVKVTQSSRYLVKRTGEKVFLECVQDMDHENMFWYRQDPGLGLRLIYFSYDVKMKEKGDIPEGYSVSREKKERFSLILESASTNQTSMYLCASSFPYEQYFGPGTRLTVT.

This clone was recorded only once. This chain joins TRBV28 and TRBJ1-2, with a possible D match to TRBD1 (6 bases). V dropped 1 base and J dropped 8 bases, with 20 bases sitting between them. Looked up from germline, CDR1 is MDHEN and CDR2 is SYDVKM. This CDR3 has 16 amino acids. This chain's CDR3 is CASSLLEQGKEGGYTF. CDR3 DNA: TGTGCCAGCAGTTTATTGGAACAGGGAAAGGAAGGGGGCTACACCTTC.

This rearrangement joins TRBV5-4 to TRBJ1-4; no firm D call. This CDR3 has 11 residues. V dropped 5 bases and J dropped 10 bases, with 9 bases sitting between them. The germline V gene encodes CDR1 SGHNT and CDR2 YYREEE (reference sequence). The CDR3 DNA sequence: TGTGCCAGCAGTCACGCTGGAAAACTGTTTTTT. Amino acid sequence: CASSHAGKLFF.

The chain employs TRBV6-5 and TRBJ1-1; D might be TRBD1 (5 bases). The germline gives CDR1 MNHEY, CDR2 SVGAGI. The CDR3 sequence is 16 residues long. The germline V and J ends were trimmed by 2 bases and 1 base, with 14 bases remaining between them. The CDR3 DNA follows: TGTGCCAGCAGTTACGGGGCTCACCGGGAGAACACTGAAGCTTTCTTT. It translates to CASSYGAHRENTEAFF.

V gene TRBV27 combines with J gene TRBJ2-7, with 7 nucleotides matching TRBD1. The CDR3 has 15 amino acids. CDR1 is MNHEY, CDR2 SMNVEV, per germline (reference sequence). V shed 0 bases and J 3 bases; nucleotides not matched to a gene: 5. The CDR3 sequence is CASSLSPAGGYEQYF. For the CDR3, the DNA is TGTGCCAGCAGTTTATCGCCTGCAGGGGGCTACGAGCAGTACTTC.

This rearrangement joins TRBV20-1 to TRBJ1-1; D is possibly TRBD1 (5 bases). CDR1 DFQATT and CDR2 SNEGSKA come from the germline V gene (reference sequence). V shed 3 bases and J shed 11 bases, with 13 bases lying between them. This CDR3 comprises 11 residues. DNA of the CDR3: TGCAGTGCTAGTGGGGGGGGAGGGGCTTTCTTT. Translating gives CSASGGGGAFF.

The table lists this clone with a count of one. The rearrangement links TRBV7-2 to TRBJ2-3, with 10 bases aligning to TRBD2. The length of the CDR3 is 16 residues. Trimming at V came to 3 bases and at J to 3 bases, leaving 6 bases not matched to a gene. The germline CDR1 and CDR2 sequences are SGHTA and FQGNSA. CDR3 DNA: TGTGCCAGCAGCTTGGGAAGCGGGAGGGGGACAGATACGCAGTATTTT. It encodes CASSLGSGRGTDTQYF. The full variable domain, its missing parts supplied by reference TRBV7-2 and TRBJ2-3, is GAGVSQSPSNKVTEKGKDVELRCDPISGHTALYWYRQSLGQGLEFLIYFQGNSAPDKSGLPSDRFSAERTGGSVSTLTIQRTQQEDSAVYLCASSLGSGRGTDTQYFGPGTRLTVL.

The chain uses TRBV28 and TRBJ2-3; TRBD1 might be the D (6 bases). CDR1 and CDR2 from the germline V gene are MDHEN and SYDVKM. The CDR3 is 14 residues long. Deletions cut 6 bases from V and 2 bases from J, with 12 bases between. In DNA form, the CDR3 reads TGTGCCAGCAGGGCACAGGGACCCACAGATACGCAGTATTTT. Amino acid sequence: CASRAQGPTDTQYF.

J is TRBJ1-1 and V is TRBV6-5; D remains ambiguous. CDR1 and CDR2 (germline): MNHEY, SVGAGI. The CDR3 has 13 amino acids. V was clipped by 4 bases and J by 0 bases, with 6 bases between them. CDR3 sequence: CASSFSMNTEAFF. Written as DNA, the CDR3 is TGTGCCAGCAGTTTTTCTATGAACACTGAAGCTTTCTTT.

J is TRBJ2-5 and V is TRBV7-6; D unresolved. CDR3 size: 19 residues. Trimming shortened V by 1 base and J by 1 base, and 22 bases separated the two germline ends. Germline V gives CDR1 SGHVS, CDR2 FNYEAQ. The CDR3, as DNA: TGTGCCAGCAGCTTAGTAGATAGGTCGGGCAGTTGGCGCCAAGAGACCCAGTACTTC. It translates to CASSLVDRSGSWRQETQYF.

CDR3 bases: TGTGCCAGCAGACGGGGCTCACCCCTCCACTTT. Residues: CASRRGSPLHF. The rearrangement links TRBV7-9 to TRBJ1-6; tentatively, D is TRBD1 (5 bases). V gave up 6 bases and J gave up 10 bases, with 7 bases separating them. The CDR3 sequence is 11 residues long. Germline V gene lookup returns CDR1 SEHNR and CDR2 FQNEAQ (reference sequence).

The chain couples TRBV30 to TRBJ1-5; no reliable D call. V gave up 2 bases and J gave up 1 base, with 12 bases separating them. The CDR3 consists of 15 residues. Per the germline V gene, CDR1 is GTSNPN and CDR2 is SVGIG (reference sequence). The CDR3 loop is CAWSQPLGSNQPQHF. In nucleotides, the CDR3 is TGTGCCTGGAGTCAACCATTGGGAAGCAATCAGCCCCAGCATTTT. Looking up the rest from reference TRBV30 and TRBJ1-5 gives the full variable domain: SQTIHQWPATLVQPVGSPLSLECTVEGTSNPNLYWYRQAAGRGLQLLFYSVGIGQISSEVPQNLSASRPQDRQFILSSKKLLLSDSGFYLCAWSQPLGSNQPQHFGDGTRLSIL.